These 8 T cell receptor beta chains share one sample of origin, sequenced in a study of human T cells and chemical hapten exposure. Time point specified: patch test 1, 2 weeks after DPC sensitization. Sample treatment: therapeutic diphenylcyclopropenone sensitization with weekly scalp DPC. TCRdb redid the calling of the RACE reads with MiXCR, one entry per CDR3 protein. Of about 380,000 distinct CDR3 sequences in the sample, about 4.8% were seen once. The sample was whole blood, taken in connection with sensitization to the hapten diphenylcyclopropenone (DPC). The origin of the receptors is a woman in her fifties or sixties with alopecia areata. Some clones in this sample may be carry-over from other donors' samples.

V usage is TRBV9 and J usage is TRBJ2-5; TRBD1 aligns across 7 bases. V dropped 4 bases and J dropped 5; count of bases not matched to a gene: 5. Germline V gene lookup returns CDR1 SGDLS and CDR2 YYNGEE. The CDR3 is 13 amino acids. As DNA, the CDR3 is TGTGCCAGCAGCATGACAGGGTCGGAGACCCAGTACTTC. Protein product: CASSMTGSETQYF.

The sample holds many counts of this clonotype. The chain uses TRBV10-3 and TRBJ1-1; D call uncertain. V was cut by 3 bases and J by 3 bases, with 14 bases left in between. Germline V gene lookup returns CDR1 ENHRY and CDR2 SYGVKD. The CDR3 consists of 15 residues. CDR3 nucleotide sequence: TGTGCCATCAGTGAAAAGACTTTGGCAGACACTGAAGCTTTCTTT. Protein product: CAISEKTLADTEAFF.

This clonotype was counted at least ten times. The CDR3 region is CASSYVGSPNTEAFF. CDR3 in DNA: TGTGCCAGCAGTTACGTGGGCAGTCCGAACACTGAAGCTTTCTTT. The chain couples TRBV6-2 or TRBV6-3 to TRBJ1-1; D unresolved. There are 15 residues in the CDR3. V was shortened by 2 bases and J by 1 base, with 11 bases between the two germline ends. Germline CDR1 MNHEY, CDR2 SVGEGT.

CDR3 DNA: TGCAGTGCAAGGACAGGGGGCGGCACTGAAGCTTTCTTT. Translated, it gives CSARTGGGTEAFF. V gene TRBV20-1 combines with J gene TRBJ1-1, with 11 bases aligning to TRBD1. Unmatched junction bases numbered 4, after V lost 6 bases and J lost 4 bases. Germline V gives CDR1 DFQATT, CDR2 SNEGSKA (reference sequence). CDR3 size: 13 residues.

In its sample, this clonotype was seen many times. A junction boundary mismatches the germline segment, possibly from a read error. The chain carries TRBV6-2 or TRBV6-3 and TRBJ2-5, with 7 positions matching TRBD2. Germline CDR1 MNHEY, CDR2 SVGEGT. The CDR3 is 15 residues long. The CDR3 region is CASSYSGLVQATQYF. DNA of the CDR3: TGTGCCAGCAGTTACTCCGGACTAGTTCAAGCGACCCAGTACTTC.

This clonotype was found a few times. The chain uses TRBV21-1 and TRBJ2-7; the DNA was not used to check the table's D call, TRBD2. TRBV21-1 constitutes a pseudogene. This CDR3 comprises 17 residues. CDR3 protein: CASSSELAGGPYYEQYF. DNA for the CDR3: TGTGCCAGCAGCAGCGAACTAGCGGGAGGGCCGTACTACGAGCAGTACTTC.

V gene TRBV12-3 or TRBV12-4 combines with J gene TRBJ2-7; D ambiguous. CDR3 length: 13 amino acids. Trimming removed 6 bases at V and 2 bases at J, with 11 bases between. For the CDR3, the DNA is TGTGCCAGCAGCTTGGTTGGGACCTACGAGCAGTACTTC. This sequence encodes CASSLVGTYEQYF.

In its sample, this clonotype was seen a few times. The V and J genes are TRBV5-5 and TRBJ2-7; 7 bases are a match to TRBD2. V lost 0 bases and J lost 7; bases outside the gene matches: 10. The CDR3 covers 15 residues. Germline V gene data show CDR1 as SGHKS and CDR2 as YYEKEE (reference sequence). The CDR3 region is CASSLDRGGSWEQYF. The CDR3 coding sequence is TGTGCCAGCAGCTTGGACCGGGGCGGGAGTTGGGAGCAGTACTTC. Using reference TRBV5-5 and TRBJ2-7 for the parts outside the CDR3, the full variable domain is DAGVTQSPTHLIKTRGQQVTLRCSPISGHKSVSWYQQVLGQGPQFIFQYYEKEERGRGNFPDRFSARQFPNYSSELNVNALLLGDSALYLCASSLDRGGSWEQYFGPGTRLTVT.